The present T cell receptor (beta chain) was sequenced within a study of T-cell memory formation after mild COVID-19. Study-wide points: The CD4+ clones that contracted clustered mainly within CM and EM, and the CD8+ clones concentrated in EMRA. There were some responding clones in pre-infection memory, which suggested that cross-reactive memory had joined.

This CDR3 region has 12 residues. After removal of 6 bases from V and 2 bases from J, the junction contained 1 base not matched to a gene. Germline-derived CDR1 and CDR2 are SGHRS and YFSETQ. Worth noting for this clonotype: Its target is unknown.

Each CDR3 protein is one row after TCRdb ran MiXCR on the 5' RACE reads. Altogether roughly 190,000 distinct CDR3 sequences are present, 27% being singletons, with the ten largest covering about an eighth. This TCR derives from an adult woman who had mild COVID-19 (a few samples of this study predate the infection). Cell type and time point are not known. This chain joins TRBV5-1 and TRBJ2-5; 7 nucleotides align to TRBD1. The specimen was PBMCs or a T cell subset sorted from them (not recorded which). The CDR3 spells CASTRGQETQYF. The CDR3 nucleotides read TGCGCCAGCACCAGGGGGCAAGAGACCCAGTACTTC.